The rows below give T cell receptor beta chains drawn from one sample of a study of cytomegalovirus exposure and HLA in healthy donors. Produced via immunoSEQ multiplex PCR; TCRdb's table is partial and in-frame only. The sample records under 150,000 clones, over 60% being singletons. Material for sequencing was PBMCs. The receptor set was obtained from a woman aged 45-59 years in good health and CMV-seronegative. Each CDR3 is given with its conserved first and last residue. D genes are given only for firm matches. A row's size may be missing; if present it is once, few, many or a size class.

TRBJ1-1	NA	13	TRBV29-1	TRBD1	TGCAGTGATCGACAGGGAAGGAACACTGAAGCTTTCTTT	CSDRQGRNTEAFF
TRBJ1-2	once	13	TRBV4-2	NA	TGTGCCAGCAGCCAAGGCAGGGTGGCTGGCTACACCTTC	CASSQGRVAGYTF
TRBJ1-5	NA	14	TRBV2	TRBD1	TGTGCCAGCAGTCTAGACAGGGTGGGTCAGCCCCAGCATTTT	CASSLDRVGQPQHF
TRBJ2-2	NA	13	TRBV30	TRBD2	TGTGCCTGGAGCAAACTAGCGGGTTGGGAGCTGTTTTTT	CAWSKLAGWELFF
TRBJ1-2	NA	12	TRBV30	TRBD1	TGTGCCAGGGACAGGGTGTCCTATGGCTACACCTTC	CARDRVSYGYTF
TRBJ1-5	few	15	TRBV7-2	NA	TGTGCCAGCAGCTTAGGGGGCAGATCCGACCAACCCCAGCATTTT	CASSLGGRSDQPQHF
TRBJ1-2	once	14	TRBV5-4	NA	TGTGCCAGCAGACCGGCTCTAGGAATCTATGGCTACACCTTC	CASRPALGIYGYTF
TRBJ2-1	NA	15	TRBV18	TRBD2	TGTGCCAGCTCTCGACTAGCGGACCAGGGCAATGAGCAGTTCTTC	CASSRLADQGNEQFF
TRBJ2-3	NA	16	TRBV10-1	TRBD2	TGCGCCAGCAGTGAAAACCCAGCGGGGGGCCCGGATACGCAGTATTTT	CASSENPAGGPDTQYF
TRBJ1-1	NA	12	TRBV7-6	NA	TGTGCCAGCAGCACCCGACAGACTGAAGCTTTCTTT	CASSTRQTEAFF
TRBJ1-2	once	16	TRBV4-1	TRBD1	TGCGCCAGCAGCGGATGGCCCGGGACAGGGAACTATGGCTACACCTTC	CASSGWPGTGNYGYTF
TRBJ2-7	once	16	TRBV11-2	TRBD2	TGTGCCAGCAGCTTAGATCCAGGAAGCGGGGGGGGCGAGCAGTACTTC	CASSLDPGSGGGEQYF
TRBJ2-2	NA	15	TRBV7-2	TRBD2	TGTGCCAGCAGCCAAACGGGGGGGCGGACCGGGGAGCTGTTTTTT	CASSQTGGRTGELFF
TRBJ1-1	NA	16	TRBV7-8	TRBD1	TGTGCCAGCACCCCCGCAGGGGGCGTTAGGAACACTGAAGCTTTCTTT	CASTPAGGVRNTEAFF
TRBJ1-5	NA	13	TRBV4-3	NA	TGCGCCAGCAGCCAGCAAACAAATCAGCCCCAGCATTTT	CASSQQTNQPQHF
TRBJ1-6	NA	14	TRBV5-1	NA	TGCGCCAGCAGCTTGGTGGCAGGGGAGTCACCCCTCCACTTT	CASSLVAGESPLHF
TRBJ2-1	NA	16	TRBV4-2	TRBD2	TGTGCCAGCAGCCAAGGGGGACTAGCGGGGGAGGATGAGCAGTTCTTC	CASSQGGLAGEDEQFF
TRBJ2-1	NA	15	TRBV7-8	NA	TGTGCCAGCAGACTAAGCGGAGGCTCCTACAATGAGCAGTTCTTC	CASRLSGGSYNEQFF
TRBJ1-4	once	16	TRBV5-1	NA	TGCGCCAGCAGCTTGAATCCGGGACACGGAAATGAAAAACTGTTTTTT	CASSLNPGHGNEKLFF
TRBJ2-3	NA	17	TRBV6-1	TRBD1	TGTGCCAGCAGTGAAAAACGCTTCGGGACAGGGAGAGATACGCAGTATTTT	CASSEKRFGTGRDTQYF
TRBJ2-1	NA	15	TRBV2	TRBD2	TGTGCCAGCAGTGAAGGGACTAGCGGGGTGGGTGAGCAGTTCTTC	CASSEGTSGVGEQFF
TRBJ1-4	NA	16	TRBV15	NA	TGTGCCACCAGCAGAGATCAAATCGGAGGGAATGAAAAACTGTTTTTT	CATSRDQIGGNEKLFF
TRBJ2-1	medium-sized	15	TRBV5-5	TRBD1	TGTGCCAGCAGTTGGCAGGACAGGGGGTTCAATGAGCAGTTCTTC	CASSWQDRGFNEQFF
TRBJ2-5	once	15	TRBV7-3	TRBD2	TGTGCCAGCAGCCCGGGACTAGCGGGAGGAGAGACCCAGTACTTC	CASSPGLAGGETQYF
TRBJ1-3	NA	15	TRBV5-5	NA	TGTGCCAGCAGCTTGTTTGGCAGGACTGGAAACACCATATATTTT	CASSLFGRTGNTIYF
TRBJ1-1	NA	16	TRBV30	NA	TGTGCCTGGAGTGTCCTTTCCCTGGGAGGGAACACTGAAGCTTTCTTT	CAWSVLSLGGNTEAFF
TRBJ2-1	NA	17	TRBV4-2	TRBD2	TGTGCCAGCAGCCAAGATATTGCGGGGGGTTCCTACAATGAGCAGTTCTTC	CASSQDIAGGSYNEQFF
TRBJ1-3	NA	14	TRBV6-1	NA	TGTGCCAGCCTACAGGGCAACTCTGGAAACACCATATATTTT	CASLQGNSGNTIYF